This T cell receptor (beta chain) was obtained from a study of cytomegalovirus exposure and HLA in healthy donors. The ends lost 5 bases at V and 0 bases at J; junction bases unmatched: 14. The CDR3 consists of 18 residues. Germline V gene sequence: CDR1 SGHAT, CDR2 FQNNGV. This PCR relied on a set of 60 Vbeta primers and 13 Jbeta primers. Clones were sequenced by immunoSEQ multiplex PCR, and TCRdb holds only the in-frame ones, with some missing. The data hold 55,000 to 65,000 clones, with approximately 80% observed a single time. Sequencing was performed on PBMCs. The TCR was taken from a woman between 40 and 55 years old in good health and CMV-seropositive. This chain joins TRBV11-2 and TRBJ2-7, with 9 bases that match TRBD1. CDR3 loop: CASSPISRGQGVSYEQYF. The CDR3 DNA sequence: TGTGCCAGCAGCCCAATATCAAGGGGACAGGGAGTCTCCTACGAGCAGTACTTC.